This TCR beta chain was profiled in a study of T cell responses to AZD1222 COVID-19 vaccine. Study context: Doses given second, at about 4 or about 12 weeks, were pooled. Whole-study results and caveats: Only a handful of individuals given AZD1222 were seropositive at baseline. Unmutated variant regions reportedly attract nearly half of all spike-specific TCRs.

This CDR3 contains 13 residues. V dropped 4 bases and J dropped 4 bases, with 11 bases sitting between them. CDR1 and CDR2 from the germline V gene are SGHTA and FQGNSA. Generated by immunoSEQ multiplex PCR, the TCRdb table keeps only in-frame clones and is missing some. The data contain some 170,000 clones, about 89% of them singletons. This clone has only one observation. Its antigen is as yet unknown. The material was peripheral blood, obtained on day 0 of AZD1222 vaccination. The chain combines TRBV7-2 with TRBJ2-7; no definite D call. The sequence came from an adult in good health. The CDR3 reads CASSSTMGYEQYF. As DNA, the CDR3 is TGTGCCAGCAGCTCAACCATGGGTTACGAGCAGTACTTC.